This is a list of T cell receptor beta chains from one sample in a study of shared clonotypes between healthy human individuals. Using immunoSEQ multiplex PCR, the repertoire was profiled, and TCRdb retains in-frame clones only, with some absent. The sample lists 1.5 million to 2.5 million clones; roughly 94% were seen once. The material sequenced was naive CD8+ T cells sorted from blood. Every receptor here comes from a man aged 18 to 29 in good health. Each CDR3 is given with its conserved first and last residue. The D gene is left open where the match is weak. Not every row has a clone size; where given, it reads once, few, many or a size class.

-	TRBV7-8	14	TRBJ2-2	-	TGTGCCAGCAGCTTACTGGGACCCACCGGGGAGCTGTTTTTT	CASSLLGPTGELFF
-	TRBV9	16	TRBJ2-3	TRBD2	TGTGCCAGCAGCCAGGCAGCGGGAGCCTACACAGATACGCAGTATTTT	CASSQAAGAYTDTQYF
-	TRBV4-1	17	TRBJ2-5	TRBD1	TGCGCCAGCAGCCAAGATCGGGGGACAGGGATGCAAGAGACCCAGTACTTC	CASSQDRGTGMQETQYF
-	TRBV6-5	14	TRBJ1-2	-	TGTGCCAGCAGTTACCCCCCCAGGGAAGATGGCTACACCTTC	CASSYPPREDGYTF
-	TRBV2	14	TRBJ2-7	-	TGTGCCAGCAGTGAAGAGGGGCAAGCCCACGAGCAGTACTTC	CASSEEGQAHEQYF
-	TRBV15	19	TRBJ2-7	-	TGTGCCACCAGCAGAGAGTACCCGGGGGCCGTCGGCGATTGGTACGAGCAGTACTTC	CATSREYPGAVGDWYEQYF
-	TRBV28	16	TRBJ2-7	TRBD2	TGTGCCAGCAGTTTTTCGCCGGGACTAGTCCACTACGAGCAGTACTTC	CASSFSPGLVHYEQYF
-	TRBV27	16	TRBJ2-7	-	TGTGCCAGCAGTTTACACCCAGCGAGTGGCTCCTACGAGCAGTACTTC	CASSLHPASGSYEQYF
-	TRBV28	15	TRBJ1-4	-	TGTGCCAGCAGTCCCCCCCGGAGGGGGGATGAAAAACTGTTTTTT	CASSPPRRGDEKLFF
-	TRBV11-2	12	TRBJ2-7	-	TGTGCCAGCAGCTTCCCAGCAGGGGAGCAGTACTTC	CASSFPAGEQYF
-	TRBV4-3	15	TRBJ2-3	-	TGCGCCAGCAGCCCCGAGGGCGGATGGGATGATACGCAGTATTTT	CASSPEGGWDDTQYF
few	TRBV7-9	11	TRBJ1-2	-	TGTGCCAGCAGCTTATCGTCTCACTACACCTTC	CASSLSSHYTF
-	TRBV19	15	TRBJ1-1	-	TGTGCCACCTATGGGGGCAGCCTAGTAGACACTGAAGCTTTCTTT	CATYGGSLVDTEAFF
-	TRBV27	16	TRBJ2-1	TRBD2	TGTGCCAGCAGTTTTTCGGCGGGAGAATACTACAATGAGCAGTTCTTC	CASSFSAGEYYNEQFF
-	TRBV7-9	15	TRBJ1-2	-	TGTGCCAGCAGCTCAACGGGGGGCACTAACTATGGCTACACCTTC	CASSSTGGTNYGYTF
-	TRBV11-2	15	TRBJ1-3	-	TGTGCCAGCACCGTTACCCCCCAGGGGCGTCACACCATATATTTT	CASTVTPQGRHTIYF
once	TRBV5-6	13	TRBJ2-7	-	TGTGCCAGCAGCTTCATGAGTTCCTACGAGCAGTACTTC	CASSFMSSYEQYF
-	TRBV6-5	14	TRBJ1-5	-	TGTGCCAGCAGCCCGGGCCATAGCAATCAGCCCCAGCATTTT	CASSPGHSNQPQHF
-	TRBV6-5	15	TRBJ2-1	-	TGTGCCAGCAGCGGTACTGAGGGGGGCTACAATGAGCAGTTCTTC	CASSGTEGGYNEQFF
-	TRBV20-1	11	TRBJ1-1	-	TGCAGTGCTAGAGATGGGGCCGCGGGCATCTTT	CSARDGAAGIF
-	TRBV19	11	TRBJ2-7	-	TGTGCCAGTGGCAGCGGTTACGAGCAGTACTTC	CASGSGYEQYF
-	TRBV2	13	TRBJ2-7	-	TGTGCCAGCAGAGGATCCGGATCCTACGAGCAGTACTTC	CASRGSGSYEQYF
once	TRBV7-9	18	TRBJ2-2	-	TGTGCCAGCAGCTTCCCCCGGACGGGTAGCCTTGACACCGGGGAGCTGTTTTTT	CASSFPRTGSLDTGELFF
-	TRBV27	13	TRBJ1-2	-	TGTGCCAGCAGTTTAGGCAGATTAGCTGGCTACACCTTC	CASSLGRLAGYTF